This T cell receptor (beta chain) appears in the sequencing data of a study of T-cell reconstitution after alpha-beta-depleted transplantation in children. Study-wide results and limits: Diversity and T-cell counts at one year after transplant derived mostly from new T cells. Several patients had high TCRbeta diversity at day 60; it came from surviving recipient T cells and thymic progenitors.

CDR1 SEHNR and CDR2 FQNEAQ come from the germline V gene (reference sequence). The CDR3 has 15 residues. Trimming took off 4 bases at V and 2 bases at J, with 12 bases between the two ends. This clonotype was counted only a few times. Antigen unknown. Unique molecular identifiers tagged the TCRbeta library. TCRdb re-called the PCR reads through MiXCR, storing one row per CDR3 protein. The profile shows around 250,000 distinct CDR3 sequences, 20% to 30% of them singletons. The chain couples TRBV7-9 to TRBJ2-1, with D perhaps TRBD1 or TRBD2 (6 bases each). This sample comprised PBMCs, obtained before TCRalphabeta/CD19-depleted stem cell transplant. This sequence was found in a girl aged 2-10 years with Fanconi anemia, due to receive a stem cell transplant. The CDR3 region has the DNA TGTGCCAGCAGCTGGGGGGCCCCCCCCTACAATGAGCAGTTCTTC. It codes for CASSWGAPPYNEQFF.